Sequencing of this T cell receptor (beta chain) was carried out in a study of cytomegalovirus exposure and HLA in healthy donors. Overall study: Early on, a data release was issued that held roughly 80 million unique TCRs from HLA-typed donors. In terms of ancestry, the Caucasian-associated cluster contained about 81% of the roughly 360 genotyped donors. Study-wide results and limits: According to a later analysis, donors in an Asian-associated ancestry cluster reportedly had fewer N-insertions than the roughly 670-donor mean.

These donors counted as nominally healthy when sampled, but unrecorded immune exposures were likely. The germline V gene encodes CDR1 SEHNR and CDR2 FQNEAQ (reference sequence). This CDR3 region has 16 residues. V was clipped by 0 bases and J by 2 bases; unmatched bases: 6. This PCR relied on a set of 60 Vbeta primers and 13 Jbeta primers. Produced via immunoSEQ multiplex PCR; TCRdb's table is partial and in-frame only. In the table there are some 150,000 clones, about 72% of which are singletons. To note about this clone: The antigen remains unidentified.

The sample was PBMCs. This TCR was recovered from a man aged 25 to 40 in good health and CMV-seropositive. The chain links TRBV7-9 to TRBJ2-5, with TRBD1 matching over 7 bases. CDR3 in amino acids: CASSLAPGRGQETQYF. The CDR3, as DNA: TGTGCCAGCAGCTTAGCCCCGGGCAGGGGGCAAGAGACCCAGTACTTC.